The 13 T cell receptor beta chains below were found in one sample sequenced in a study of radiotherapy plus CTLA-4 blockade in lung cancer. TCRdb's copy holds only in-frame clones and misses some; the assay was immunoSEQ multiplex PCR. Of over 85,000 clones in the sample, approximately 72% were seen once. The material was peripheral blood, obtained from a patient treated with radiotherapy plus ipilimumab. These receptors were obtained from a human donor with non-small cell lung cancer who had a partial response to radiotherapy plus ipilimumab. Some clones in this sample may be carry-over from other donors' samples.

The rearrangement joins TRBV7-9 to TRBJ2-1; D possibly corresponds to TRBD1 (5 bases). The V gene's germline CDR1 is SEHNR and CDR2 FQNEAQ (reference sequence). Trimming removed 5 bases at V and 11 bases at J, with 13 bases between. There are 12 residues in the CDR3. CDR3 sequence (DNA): TGTGCCAGCAGCCCAGACAGCATGAAGCAGTTCTTC. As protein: CASSPDSMKQFF.

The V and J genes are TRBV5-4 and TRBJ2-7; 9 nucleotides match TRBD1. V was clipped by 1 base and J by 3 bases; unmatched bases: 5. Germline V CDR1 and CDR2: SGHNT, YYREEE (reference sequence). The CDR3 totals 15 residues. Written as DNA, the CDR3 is TGTGCCAGCAGCTTGAAAGGGACAGGGTACTACGAGCAGTACTTC. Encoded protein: CASSLKGTGYYEQYF.

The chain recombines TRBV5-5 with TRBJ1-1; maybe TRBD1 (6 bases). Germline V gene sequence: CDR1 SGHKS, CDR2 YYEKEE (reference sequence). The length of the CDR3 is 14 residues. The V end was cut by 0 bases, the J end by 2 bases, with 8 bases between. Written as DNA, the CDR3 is TGTGCCAGCAGCTTGGGTGGGGGCAACACTGAAGCTTTCTTT. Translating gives CASSLGGGNTEAFF.

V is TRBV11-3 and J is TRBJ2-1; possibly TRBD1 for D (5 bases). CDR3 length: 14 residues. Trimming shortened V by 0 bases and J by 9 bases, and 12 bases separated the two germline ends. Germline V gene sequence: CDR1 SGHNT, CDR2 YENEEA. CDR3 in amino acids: CASSLDPGSGEQFF. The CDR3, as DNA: TGTGCCAGCAGCTTAGATCCAGGGTCGGGTGAGCAGTTCTTC.

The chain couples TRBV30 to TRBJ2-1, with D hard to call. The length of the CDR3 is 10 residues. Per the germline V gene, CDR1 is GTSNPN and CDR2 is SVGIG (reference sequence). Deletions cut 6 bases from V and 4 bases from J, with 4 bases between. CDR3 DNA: TGTGCCTGCCTATACAATGAGCAGTTCTTC. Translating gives CACLYNEQFF.

CDR3 nucleotides: TGCGCCAGCAGCGAGACAGGTTTGGCTAATGAAAAACTGTTTTTT. Translating gives CASSETGLANEKLFF. This chain links TRBV5-1 with TRBJ1-4; D possibly corresponds to TRBD1 (6 bases). The CDR3 spans 15 residues. The V end lost 4 bases, the J end lost 3 bases, and 13 bases lay between the germline ends. Germline V CDR1 and CDR2: SGHRS, YFSETQ. The full variable domain, completed using reference TRBV5-1 and TRBJ1-4, is KAGVTQTPRYLIKTRGQQVTLSCSPISGHRSVSWYQQTPGQGLQFLFEYFSETQRNKGNFPGRFSGRQFSNSRSEMNVSTLELGDSALYLCASSETGLANEKLFFGSGTQLSVL.

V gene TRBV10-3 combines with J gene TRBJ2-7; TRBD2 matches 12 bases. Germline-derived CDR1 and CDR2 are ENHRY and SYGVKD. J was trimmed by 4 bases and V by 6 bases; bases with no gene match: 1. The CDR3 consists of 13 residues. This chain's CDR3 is CAIRTSGGYEQYF. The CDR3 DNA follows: TGTGCCATCAGGACTAGCGGGGGATACGAGCAGTACTTC.

Here the CDR3 DNA reads TGTGCCAGCAGTTTACCCCACAGGGGAATCGGGGAGCTGTTTTTT. It translates to CASSLPHRGIGELFF. J is TRBJ2-2 and V is TRBV28; TRBD1 agrees at 7 bases. V was pared by 2 bases and J by 7 bases, with 7 bases of the junction left unmatched. Germline V gene sequence: CDR1 MDHEN, CDR2 SYDVKM. This CDR3 region has 15 residues.

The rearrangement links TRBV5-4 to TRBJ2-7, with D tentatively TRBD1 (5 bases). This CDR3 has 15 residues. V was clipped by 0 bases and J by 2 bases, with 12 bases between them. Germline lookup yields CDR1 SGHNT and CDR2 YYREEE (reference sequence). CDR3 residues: CASSLGQGLTYEQYF. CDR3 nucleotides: TGTGCCAGCAGCTTGGGGCAGGGCCTAACCTACGAGCAGTACTTC.

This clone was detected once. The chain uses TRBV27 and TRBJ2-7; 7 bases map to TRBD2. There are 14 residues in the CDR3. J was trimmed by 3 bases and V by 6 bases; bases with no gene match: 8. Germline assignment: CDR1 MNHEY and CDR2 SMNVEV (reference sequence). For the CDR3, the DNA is TGTGCCAGCAGCCGTACTAGCGAACGCTACGAGCAGTACTTC. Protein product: CASSRTSERYEQYF.

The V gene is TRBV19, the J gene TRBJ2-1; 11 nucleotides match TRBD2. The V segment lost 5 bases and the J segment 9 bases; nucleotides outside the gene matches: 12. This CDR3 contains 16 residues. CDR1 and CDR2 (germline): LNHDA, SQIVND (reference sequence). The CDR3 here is CASSPVGSGGDSEQFF. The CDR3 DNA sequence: TGTGCCAGTAGTCCCGTGGGTAGCGGGGGGGACAGTGAGCAGTTCTTC. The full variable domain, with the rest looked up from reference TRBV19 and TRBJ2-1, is DGGITQSPKYLFRKEGQNVTLSCEQNLNHDAMYWYRQDPGQGLRLIYYSQIVNDFQKGDIAEGYSVSREKKESFPLTVTSAQKNPTAFYLCASSPVGSGGDSEQFFGPGTRLTVL.

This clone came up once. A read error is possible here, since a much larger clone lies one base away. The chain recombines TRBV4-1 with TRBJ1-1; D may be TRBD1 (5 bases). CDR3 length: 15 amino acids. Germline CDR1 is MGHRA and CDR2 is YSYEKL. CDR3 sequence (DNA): TGCGCCGGCAGTCCTTACATAGGACAGAACACTGAAGCTTTCTTT. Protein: CAGSPYIGQNTEAFF.

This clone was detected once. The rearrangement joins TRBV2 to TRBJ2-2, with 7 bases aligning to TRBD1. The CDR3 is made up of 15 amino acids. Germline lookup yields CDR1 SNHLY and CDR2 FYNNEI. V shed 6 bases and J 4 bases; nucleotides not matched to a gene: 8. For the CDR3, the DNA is TGTGCCAGCAGGCTGACAGGGAGTGGCACCGGGGAGCTGTTTTTT. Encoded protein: CASRLTGSGTGELFF.